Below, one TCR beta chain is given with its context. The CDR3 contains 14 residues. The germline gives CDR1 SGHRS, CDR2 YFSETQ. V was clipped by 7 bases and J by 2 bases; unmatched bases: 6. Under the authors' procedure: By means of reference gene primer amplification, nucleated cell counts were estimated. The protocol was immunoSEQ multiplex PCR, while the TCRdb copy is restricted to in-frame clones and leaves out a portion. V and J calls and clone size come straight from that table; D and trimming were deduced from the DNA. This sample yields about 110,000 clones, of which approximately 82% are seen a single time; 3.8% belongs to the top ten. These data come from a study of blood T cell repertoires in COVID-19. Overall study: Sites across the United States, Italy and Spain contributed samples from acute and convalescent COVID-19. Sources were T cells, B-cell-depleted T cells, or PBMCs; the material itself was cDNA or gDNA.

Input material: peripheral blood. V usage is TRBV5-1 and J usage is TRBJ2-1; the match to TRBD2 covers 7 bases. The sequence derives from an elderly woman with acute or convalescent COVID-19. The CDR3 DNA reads TGCGCCAGCGGCCCCCGGGGGGCCTACAATGAGCAGTTCTTC. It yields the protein CASGPRGAYNEQFF.